The 4 T cell receptor beta chains reported below all come from one sample, sequenced in a study of vaccination effects on CD4 cells after COVID-19. Antigen-specific CD4+ T cells were expanded with viral peptide pools in the ViraFEST assay before sequencing. Following an approximately 9-day culture, CD4+ T cells were purified. People in the vaccine group had not been infected with SARS-CoV-2 before, and their nucleocapsid antibodies were negative. These TCRs' antigens remain unknown. Only in-frame clones appear in the TCRdb table, and some are missing; sequencing was by immunoSEQ multiplex PCR. The data contain 71,000 or so clones, under 75% of them singletons. The material sequenced was CD4+ T cells from PBMCs cultured with HCoV-OC43 spike peptides, taken before COVID-19 vaccination. Subset in this sample: HCoV-OC43 spike overlapping peptide pool stimulation. The receptors derive from a human donor who received a COVID-19 vaccine.

J is TRBJ1-1 and V is TRBV5-1, with D uncertain. CDR3 length: 13 residues. Germline lookup yields CDR1 SGHRS and CDR2 YFSETQ. V was trimmed by 0 bases and J by 2 bases, leaving 5 bases between them. This chain's CDR3 is CASSLEVNTEAFF. The CDR3 region has the DNA TGCGCCAGCAGCTTGGAGGTTAACACTGAAGCTTTCTTT.

The chain links TRBV9 to TRBJ1-2; D is ambiguous. Germline V CDR1 and CDR2: SGDLS, YYNGEE. Between the trimmed V and J ends, which lost 0 bases and 0 bases, there was a span of 3 bases. The CDR3 totals 13 residues. CDR3: CASSVGANYGYTF. The CDR3 bases are TGTGCCAGCAGCGTAGGGGCTAACTATGGCTACACCTTC.

The chain is built from TRBV7-9 and TRBJ1-4; 7 positions agree with TRBD1. Trimming took 5 bases from V and 8 from J; bases not matched to a gene: 8. This CDR3 spans 14 amino acids. Germline lookup yields CDR1 SEHNR and CDR2 FQNEAQ (reference sequence). This CDR3 reads CASSPRDSLEKLFF. The CDR3 coding sequence is TGTGCCAGCAGCCCCCGGGACAGCCTAGAAAAACTGTTTTTT.

The chain employs TRBV3-1 (or the pseudogene TRBV3-2) and TRBJ2-5, with D uncertain. The CDR3 totals 16 residues. Germline V gene sequence: CDR1 LGHDT, CDR2 YNNKEL (reference sequence). V dropped 2 bases and J dropped 5 bases, with 18 bases sitting between them. The CDR3 region has the DNA TGTGCCAGCAGCCAATTACTTGGGCGAGGTTGGGAGACCCAGTACTTC. Its translation is CASSQLLGRGWETQYF.